The 21 T cell receptor beta chains listed next were all sequenced from one sample in a study of blood T cell repertoires in COVID-19. This table comes from immunoSEQ multiplex PCR, and its TCRdb copy is limited to in-frame clones, with some not included. Of 310,000 or so clones listed, 86% are singletons. The sequencing input was PBMCs or T cells enriched from blood (not recorded which). These TCRs come from a woman between 18 and 29 years old who had recovered from COVID-19.

The chain joins TRBV6-5 to TRBJ2-7, with D tentatively TRBD1 (6 bases). Germline assignment: CDR1 MNHEY and CDR2 SVGAGI. This CDR3 has 14 residues. V lost 8 bases to trimming and J lost 5 bases, with 19 bases between them. CDR3: CASHLGLRGDEQYF. For the CDR3, the DNA is TGTGCCAGCCATCTCGGCCTCAGGGGCGACGAGCAGTACTTC.

The V and J genes are TRBV3-1 (or the pseudogene TRBV3-2) and TRBJ2-7; 11 bases map to TRBD2. With 5 bases clipped from V and 9 bases from J, the junction kept 9 bases outside the gene matches. The CDR3 runs to 14 residues. Germline assignment: CDR1 LGHDT and CDR2 YNNKEL (reference sequence). CDR3 protein: CASSSTSGSPVQYF. The DNA of the CDR3 is TGTGCCAGCAGCTCAACTAGCGGGAGCCCCGTGCAGTACTTC.

The chain couples TRBV5-1 to TRBJ1-6, with D perhaps TRBD1 (6 bases). Germline values: CDR1 SGHRS, CDR2 YFSETQ. V dropped 0 bases and J dropped 6 bases, with 13 bases sitting between them. The CDR3 has 16 residues. In nucleotides, the CDR3 is TGCGCCAGCAGCTTGGCCAGAACAGGGATTAATTCACCCCTCCACTTT. Translating it yields CASSLARTGINSPLHF.

The V gene is TRBV7-8, the J gene TRBJ2-1; 8 bases align to TRBD1. This CDR3 comprises 15 residues. V trimming: 5 bases; J trimming: 7 bases; junction bases outside the gene matches: 10. Germline-derived CDR1 and CDR2 are SGHVS and FQNEAQ. In DNA form, the CDR3 reads TGTGCCAGCAGCACCGGGACAGGAGCTAGGAATGAGCAGTTCTTC. It yields the protein CASSTGTGARNEQFF.

The chain recombines TRBV5-1 with TRBJ1-2, with TRBD1 matching 8 bases. Per the germline V gene, CDR1 is SGHRS and CDR2 is YFSETQ. Trimming removed 2 bases from V and 7 bases from J; junction bases left unmatched: 4. CDR3 length equals 13 residues. CDR3 amino acids: CASSLQGDGGYTF. The CDR3 coding sequence is TGCGCCAGCAGCTTACAGGGGGATGGTGGCTACACCTTC.

This clone was seen a handful of times. This sequence joins TRBV2 and TRBJ1-2, with D perhaps matching TRBD1 (6 bases). The V and J ends lost 0 bases and 3 bases respectively, with 11 bases between them. Per the germline V gene, CDR1 is SNHLY and CDR2 is FYNNEI. The CDR3 sequence is 15 residues long. CDR3 DNA sequence: TGTGCCAGCAGTGAAGCTGACAGGCCTCACTATGGCTACACCTTC. Its protein is CASSEADRPHYGYTF. The full variable domain, rest sourced from reference TRBV2 and TRBJ1-2, is EPEVTQTPSHQVTQMGQEVILRCVPISNHLYFYWYRQILGQKVEFLVSFYNNEISEKSEIFDDQFSVERPDGSNFTLKIRSTKLEDSAMYFCASSEADRPHYGYTFGSGTRLTVV.

The rearrangement joins TRBV2 to TRBJ2-7; 10 nucleotides agree with TRBD2. The CDR3 runs to 16 residues. The V gene's germline CDR1 is SNHLY and CDR2 FYNNEI. The J segment lost 4 bases and the V segment lost 7 bases, leaving 13 bases of the junction unmatched. The CDR3 DNA reads TGTGCCAGCACCGGTTCAAGGACTAGCGGAATGTACGAGCAGTACTTC. The encoded protein is CASTGSRTSGMYEQYF.

V gene TRBV18 combines with J gene TRBJ2-2, with 8 bases lining up with TRBD2. The CDR3 extends over 14 amino acids. Germline assignment: CDR1 KGHSH and CDR2 LQKENI. Germline trimming cut 7 bases from V and 4 bases from J; bases unmatched to any gene: 5. CDR3 in amino acids: CASLREGLTGELFF. Here the CDR3 DNA reads TGTGCCAGCTTACGGGAGGGCCTCACCGGGGAGCTGTTTTTT.

There are a few counts of this clone. The rearrangement links TRBV5-1 to TRBJ1-2; TRBD1 matches 10 bases. Germline trimming cut 2 bases from V and 8 bases from J; bases unmatched to any gene: 9. The CDR3 contains 15 residues. Per the germline V gene, CDR1 is SGHRS and CDR2 is YFSETQ. In nucleotides, the CDR3 is TGCGCCAGCAGCTTAGGACAGGGGGAATCGGACGGCTACACCTTC. Its protein product is CASSLGQGESDGYTF. The whole variable domain, filled in from reference TRBV5-1 and TRBJ1-2, reads KAGVTQTPRYLIKTRGQQVTLSCSPISGHRSVSWYQQTPGQGLQFLFEYFSETQRNKGNFPGRFSGRQFSNSRSEMNVSTLELGDSALYLCASSLGQGESDGYTFGSGTRLTVV.

V usage is TRBV19 and J usage is TRBJ2-2, with D possibly TRBD1 on 8 matching bases. Trimming removed 4 bases from V and 4 bases from J, with 16 bases in between. Per the germline V gene, CDR1 is LNHDA and CDR2 is SQIVND (reference sequence). CDR3 length: 16 residues. The DNA for the CDR3 is TGTGCCAGTAGTAAACGGACAGGGAGGGGCACCGGGGAGCTGTTTTTT. Translation gives CASSKRTGRGTGELFF.

The V call is TRBV6-5, the J call TRBJ1-5, with TRBD1 matching over 10 bases. The germline gives CDR1 MNHEY, CDR2 SVGAGI. There are 15 residues in the CDR3. The V segment lost 5 bases and the J segment 5 bases; nucleotides outside the gene matches: 6. CDR3 DNA sequence: TGTGCCAGCAGTAACAGACAGGGGGCCTATCAGCCCCAGCATTTT. Translating it yields CASSNRQGAYQPQHF.

The chain carries TRBV10-1 and TRBJ2-1; TRBD2 matches 7 bases. Germline loops: CDR1 WNHNN, CDR2 SYGVQD (reference sequence). J was trimmed by 0 bases and V by 1 base; bases with no gene match: 3. The CDR3 is 16 amino acids. The CDR3 is CASSEYRGSSYNEQFF. The DNA for the CDR3 is TGCGCCAGCAGTGAGTACCGCGGGAGCTCCTACAATGAGCAGTTCTTC.

CDR3 sequence reads: CASSIEGQGLAGVAGQFF. The CDR3 DNA reads TGTGCCAGTAGTATTGAGGGACAGGGTCTAGCGGGAGTCGCGGGGCAGTTCTTC. The chain combines TRBV19 with TRBJ2-1; D might be TRBD2 (10 bases). Germline-derived CDR1 and CDR2 are LNHDA and SQIVND (reference sequence). This CDR3 is 18 amino acids long. The V and J ends lost 3 bases and 12 bases respectively, with 30 bases between them.

Here the CDR3 DNA reads TGCGCCAGCGGACAGGGGTTCGGAACTGAAGCTTTCTTT. Its translation is CASGQGFGTEAFF. The V call is TRBV10-1, the J call TRBJ1-1; 9 nucleotides align to TRBD1. V trimming: 8 bases; J trimming: 5 bases; junction bases outside the gene matches: 6. Germline lookup yields CDR1 WNHNN and CDR2 SYGVQD (reference sequence). The CDR3 spans 13 residues.

This clone was seen a few times. The rearrangement uses TRBV6-5 and TRBJ1-2, with TRBD1 identical over 8 bases. V shed 6 bases and J 4 bases; nucleotides not matched to a gene: 7. CDR1 is MNHEY, CDR2 SVGAGI, per germline. This CDR3 has 14 amino acids. This CDR3 is CASSLDRGGYGYTF. CDR3 bases: TGTGCCAGCAGCCTCGACAGGGGTGGCTATGGCTACACCTTC.

The gene calls are TRBV5-4 and TRBJ1-2; 7 bases are shared with TRBD1. Unmatched junction bases numbered 10, after V lost 3 bases and J lost 8 bases. Germline V gene data show CDR1 as SGHNT and CDR2 as YYREEE (reference sequence). This CDR3 contains 14 residues. The CDR3 nucleotides read TGTGCCAGCAGCTCCCAACAGGGGAGAGGGGGCTACACCTTC. It yields the protein CASSSQQGRGGYTF.

The gene calls are TRBV30 and TRBJ1-2; D remains unclear. There are 14 residues in the CDR3. Per germline, CDR1 GTSNPN and CDR2 SVGIG (reference sequence). V was clipped by 0 bases and J by 2 bases, with 10 bases between them. The CDR3 DNA follows: TGTGCCTGGAGTGTACGCGCCAGGAACTATGGCTACACCTTC. It translates to CAWSVRARNYGYTF.

This chain connects TRBV10-3 to TRBJ1-1; D might be TRBD1 (5 bases). The CDR3 has 13 residues. Germline V gene sequence: CDR1 ENHRY, CDR2 SYGVKD. V was trimmed by 5 bases and J by 5 bases, leaving 12 bases between them. The CDR3 here is CAISPGVDTEAFF. The DNA of the CDR3 is TGTGCCATCAGTCCGGGGGTCGATACTGAAGCTTTCTTT.

The V gene is TRBV5-8, the J gene TRBJ2-3; 9 nucleotides line up with TRBD1. The junction had 12 bases not matched to a gene; V was cut back by 0 bases and J by 1 base. CDR3 length equals 19 residues. Looked up from germline, CDR1 is SGHTS and CDR2 is YDEGEE. The CDR3: CASSLGTGEARRGTDTQYF. The DNA for the CDR3 is TGTGCCAGCAGCTTGGGGACAGGGGAAGCACGTAGAGGCACAGATACGCAGTATTTT.

The rearrangement uses TRBV7-9 and TRBJ2-3; TRBD2 is a possible D gene (5 bases). The germline V gene encodes CDR1 SEHNR and CDR2 FQNEAQ (reference sequence). Trimming shortened V by 1 base and J by 7 bases, and 15 bases separated the two germline ends. The CDR3 covers 15 residues. CDR3 protein: CASSLGEERVNTQYF. The CDR3 bases are TGTGCCAGCAGCTTAGGAGAGGAGAGGGTAAATACGCAGTATTTT.

V and J are TRBV5-6 and TRBJ2-3, with TRBD1 matching over 8 bases. The junction had 11 bases not matched to a gene; V was cut back by 5 bases and J by 6 bases. Per the germline V gene, CDR1 is SGHDT and CDR2 is YYEEEE. The CDR3 has 15 residues. CDR3: CASRQTGASSDTQYF. The CDR3 bases are TGTGCCAGCAGACAGACAGGGGCCTCATCTGATACGCAGTATTTT.